Listed below are T cell receptor beta chains from one sample, sequenced in a study of T-cell reconstitution after alpha-beta-depleted transplantation in children. Each CDR3 protein is one row after TCRdb ran MiXCR on the PCR reads. The sample yields 440,000 or so distinct CDR3 sequences, roughly a tenth seen once. The input for sequencing was PBMCs from the stem cell graft donor, taken from the stem cell graft. The source of these receptors is a human donor who donated a stem cell graft to a child with acute myeloid leukemia. The CDR3 runs from the conserved cysteine through the conserved F or W. D genes are given only for firm matches. The size entry is marked missing in some rows and otherwise reads once, few, many or a size class.

D,V,size,J,CDR3,DNA
.,TRBV27,few,TRBJ2-7,CASSLFPGTSYEQYF,TGTGCCAGCAGTTTATTTCCCGGGACGTCATATGAGCAGTACTTC
.,TRBV27,many,TRBJ2-3,CASTNLGSRTDTQYF,TGTGCCAGCACCAACCTGGGCAGCCGCACAGATACGCAGTATTTT
TRBD1,TRBV20-1,.,TRBJ1-5,CSAAVGTGGQPQHF,TGCAGTGCCGCCGTAGGGACAGGGGGACAGCCCCAGCATTTT
.,TRBV7-8,few,TRBJ1-1,CASSLAVWDGNDEAFF,TGTGCCAGCAGCTTAGCGGTATGGGACGGGAACGATGAAGCTTTCTTT
.,TRBV4-1,.,TRBJ2-1,CASSQKREDRINEQFF,TGCGCCAGCAGCCAAAAGAGGGAGGACAGGATCAATGAGCAGTTCTTC
TRBD2,TRBV25-1,few,TRBJ2-2,CASSELFAGGPRTGELFF,TGTGCCAGCAGTGAACTGTTCGCGGGGGGGCCGCGCACCGGGGAGCTGTTTTTT
TRBD2,TRBV29-1,few,TRBJ2-1,CSVAGGRTSGTYNEQFF,TGCAGCGTAGCAGGGGGTCGGACTAGCGGGACTTACAATGAGCAGTTCTTC
.,TRBV7-8,few,TRBJ2-7,CASSLEAGTYEQYF,TGTGCCAGCAGCTTAGAAGCAGGAACCTACGAGCAGTACTTC
.,TRBV5-1,few,TRBJ2-7,CASSLAGTWSSYEQYF,TGCGCCAGCAGCTTGGCCGGGACGTGGAGCTCCTACGAGCAGTACTTC
TRBD2,TRBV20-1,many,TRBJ2-3,CSARGPSGRIDTQYF,TGCAGTGCTAGGGGTCCGAGCGGGAGAATAGATACGCAGTATTTT
.,TRBV5-1,few,TRBJ1-5,CASSRSGNQPQHF,TGCGCCAGCAGCCGGAGTGGCAATCAGCCCCAGCATTTT
TRBD2,TRBV20-1,many,TRBJ2-2,CSASPLASGTYTGELFF,TGCAGTGCTAGTCCCCTGGCTAGCGGGACTTACACCGGGGAGCTGTTTTTT
TRBD2,TRBV11-3,few,TRBJ2-1,CASSLNGLAIEDNEQFF,TGTGCCAGCAGCCTCAACGGACTAGCAATCGAAGACAATGAGCAGTTCTTC